This T cell receptor (beta chain) was sequenced in a study of neurological immune-mediated disorders (dated by TCRdb to between 2019 and 2020). The study in broad terms: Among the approximately 34 multiple sclerosis patients, approximately 30 had relapsing-remitting MS and 3 had secondary progressive MS. Using UMI-based sequencing, the study compared peripheral blood TCR-beta repertoires from patients with HTLV-I-associated myelopathy (HAM/TSP), patients with multiple sclerosis, and healthy controls. Alongside PBMC samples, the set of fewer than 110 TCR-beta libraries contained longitudinal samples, technical triplicates, and paired CD4+ and CD8+ T-cell subsets that had been sorted. Of the approximately 66 subjects in the cohort, around 14 were HAM/TSP patients, some 34 were multiple sclerosis patients, and some 20 were healthy controls.

The study at large found these results: TCR clonal expansion was greatest in HAM/TSP patients and smallest in MS patients, who ranked below even healthy controls. No identical CDR3 amino acid sequences were shared among expanded clones across subjects, suggesting private TCR-beta repertoires in all groups. In a phylogenetic analysis, the repertoires of 18 out of 34 MS patients fell into a single cluster of related CDR3 sequences, pointing to a possible signature at the repertoire level. No clinical or MRI features were associated with the MS cluster, and the authors said that larger cohorts are needed.

This clonotype has at least ten counts. What antigen it recognizes has not been identified. Base qualities were left out, and no much larger clone turns up one base away. cDNA was synthesized by template-switch 5'RACE using a primer carrying a 10-nucleotide random unique molecular identifier by which each TCR transcript was tagged. Every sequencing run covered 15-18 subjects and yielded more than 160 million TCR-beta sequences. Total RNA was extracted with the RNeasy kit. The KAPA Real-time Library Amplification kit was used to amplify TCR-beta VDJ regions with primers for the TCR constant region and the 5'RACE anchor. Sample indexes and Illumina adaptors were added in a first PCR, after which library yield was increased in a second PCR. The roughly 650 bp TCR product was size-selected on a 2% E-gel SizeSelection system after Ampure bead purification. Before pooling, library quality was assessed on a Bioanalyzer, concentration was determined with Qubit, and library quantification was performed with the Kapa Library Quantification kit. Paired-end 2 x 150 bp sequencing of the libraries was performed on an Illumina HiSeq 2500. To increase sequence diversity, roughly 24-31% phiX was spiked into each library pool. The study's own analysis went as follows. The UMI-based MiGEC pipeline processed quality-filtered reads and removed over 85% of raw TCR sequences during error correction. VDJ genes were aligned to IMGT germline references, and clonotypes were defined by unique CDR3 amino acid sequence plus V-J genes. Clonal expansion, Shannon diversity and CDR3 relatedness were evaluated with VDJtools (CalcPairwiseDistances, ClusterSamples), while phylogenetic trees were built in CLCbio workbench. Expanded clones were defined as having at least 8 unique UMIs, based on coefficient-of-variation modelling across technical triplicates. The public reads were quality trimmed at Q25 with fastp and then assembled into clones with MiXCR by TCRdb, keeping productive beta chains. Rows matching on CDR3 protein sequence are summarized as one entry with the most common DNA and genes. The V and J calls reflect TCRdb's pipeline rather than the authors' work. This sample comprises about 50,000 distinct CDR3 sequences, about 4.2% of them detected only once. The biggest ten clones account for around 3% of the sample.

The CDR1 and CDR2 encoded by the germline V gene (reference sequence) are SEHNR and FQNEAQ. V loses 6 bases, J loses 6 bases, and the germline ends lie 16 bases apart. Including cysteine and phenylalanine, the CDR3 has 14 amino acids. Here the CDR3 DNA is all that survives: 42 bases in frame from base 1. Unsorted PBMC libraries were generated from 2 million PBMCs stored in RNAlater at -80 °C until RNA extraction. Multiple sclerosis patients were enrolled in a US clinical protocol evaluating disease progression by magnetic resonance imaging. Peripheral blood was subjected to Ficoll-Hypaque density gradient centrifugation to isolate PBMCs, which were then cryopreserved in liquid nitrogen.

The receptor was derived from a man aged 45-65 years with multiple sclerosis. The V and J genes are TRBV7-9 and TRBJ2-3, with the D gene not confidently named. The sequenced material came from PBMCs. The CDR3 protein is CASRRPGEGDTQYF. The DNA sequence is as follows: TGTGCCAGCAGACGTCCTGGGGAAGGGGATACGCAGTATTTT.